The clone carrying this T cell receptor (beta chain) was picked up a small number of times. A second PCR, run for about 6 to 11 cycles, used a sample-barcoded 5' primer plus a J-beta primer mix. One entry per CDR3 protein results from TCRdb running MiXCR on the 5' RACE reads. The repertoire holds 800,000 to 1,300,000 distinct CDR3 sequences, with about 25% as singletons. Germline CDR1 and CDR2: MNHEY and SMNVEV (reference sequence). CDR3 length: 15 amino acids. The germline V and J ends were trimmed by 5 bases and 2 bases, with 15 bases remaining between them. The sample originates from a study of blood T cells in healthy people across ages. This sample also appeared in a second study, on T cells of mothers and their children.

The V and J genes are TRBV27 and TRBJ2-5, with D perhaps TRBD1 or TRBD2 (5 bases each). This TCR was sampled from a girl aged 2-15 years in good health. The sequenced sample was blood. This CDR3 reads CASSPGTAPQETQYF. CDR3 nucleotides: TGTGCCAGCAGTCCCGGGACGGCCCCACAAGAGACCCAGTACTTC.